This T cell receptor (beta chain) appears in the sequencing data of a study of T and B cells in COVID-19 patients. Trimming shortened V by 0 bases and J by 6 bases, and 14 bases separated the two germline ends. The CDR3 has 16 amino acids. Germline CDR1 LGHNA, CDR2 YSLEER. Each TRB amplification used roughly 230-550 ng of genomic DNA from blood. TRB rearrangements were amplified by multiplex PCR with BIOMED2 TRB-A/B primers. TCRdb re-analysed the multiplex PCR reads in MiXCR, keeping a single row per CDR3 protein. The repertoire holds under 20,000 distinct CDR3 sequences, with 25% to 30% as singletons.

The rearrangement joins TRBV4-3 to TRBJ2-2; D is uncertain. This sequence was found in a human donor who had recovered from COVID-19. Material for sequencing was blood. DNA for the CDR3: TGCGCCAGCAGCCAAGATTCCGTCGCAGGTCCCGGGGAGCTGTTTTTT. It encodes CASSQDSVAGPGELFF.